These T cell receptor beta chains were read from a single sample in a study of blood T cell repertoires in COVID-19. Using immunoSEQ multiplex PCR, the repertoire was profiled, and TCRdb retains in-frame clones only, with some absent. Of 300,000 to 400,000 clones in the sample, approximately 87% were seen once. The material sequenced was peripheral blood. The source is a woman aged 45-60 years who had recovered from COVID-19. CDR3s include the opening cysteine and the closing phenylalanine or tryptophan. A D gene is named only where the DNA matches it firmly. The listing skips clone size in some rows; elsewhere it reads once, few, many or a size class.

abundance	d_gene	v_gene	j_gene	CDR3nt	CDR3aa
-	-	TRBV5-8	TRBJ1-5	TGTGCCAGCAGCAACCCGGGGGGAAATCAGCCCCAGCATTTT	CASSNPGGNQPQHF
-	-	TRBV4-3	TRBJ2-7	TGCGCCAGCAGCCCGTCTACCTCCTACGAGCAGTACTTC	CASSPSTSYEQYF
many	-	TRBV12-3/TRBV12-4	TRBJ1-6	TGTGCCAGCAGCGGACAGTCAAATTCACCCCTCCACTTT	CASSGQSNSPLHF
-	TRBD2	TRBV19	TRBJ2-5	TGTGCCAGTAGGGCGCGGGGGGGCGAATTTTCAGAGACCCAGTACTTC	CASRARGGEFSETQYF
-	-	TRBV2	TRBJ2-5	TGTGCCAGCAGTGTGTCAGTTCAAGAGACCCAGTACTTC	CASSVSVQETQYF
-	TRBD1	TRBV7-2	TRBJ1-5	TGTGCCAGCAGCCAGGGGACAGGGGGCCGCCAGCCCCAGCATTTT	CASSQGTGGRQPQHF
-	-	TRBV2	TRBJ2-5	TGTGCCAGCAGTAAGGGGTACCAAGAGACCCAGTACTTC	CASSKGYQETQYF
-	-	TRBV27	TRBJ1-1	TGTGCCAGCAGTGTATGGGGAGACACTGAAGCTTTCTTT	CASSVWGDTEAFF
-	TRBD1	TRBV30	TRBJ1-6	TGTGCCTGCTTTACAGGGGGGAATTCACCCCTCCACTTT	CACFTGGNSPLHF
-	TRBD2	TRBV15	TRBJ2-3	TGTGCCACCAGCACATTCAGTGGGCGGGGGGGCTACGATACGCAGTATTTT	CATSTFSGRGGYDTQYF
once	TRBD1	TRBV7-2	TRBJ2-1	TGTGCCAGCAGCGACGACAGGGGAAATTTAAATGAGCAGTTCTTC	CASSDDRGNLNEQFF
once	-	TRBV7-2	TRBJ1-3	TGTGCCAGCATATTACAGGAACCAAACTCTGGAAACACCATATATTTT	CASILQEPNSGNTIYF
-	TRBD2	TRBV4-3	TRBJ2-2	TGCGCCAGCAGCCAAGAGGCACTAGCGGGGGGGAACACCGGGGAGCTGTTTTTT	CASSQEALAGGNTGELFF
-	-	TRBV2	TRBJ2-3	TGTGCCAGCAGTTTAGGGGTTAAGGTAGATACGCAGTATTTT	CASSLGVKVDTQYF
few	-	TRBV28	TRBJ1-6	TGTGCCAGCAGTCCGCGGGACGGTTCTGGGACACCCCTCCACTTT	CASSPRDGSGTPLHF
-	-	TRBV7-9	TRBJ1-1	TGTGCCAGCAGCTTAGGACAGCCTGAAGCTTTCTTT	CASSLGQPEAFF
-	TRBD1	TRBV4-1	TRBJ2-1	TGCGCCAGCAGCAAACAGGGGGCGGCCTACAATGAGCAGTTCTTC	CASSKQGAAYNEQFF
once	-	TRBV5-6	TRBJ1-1	TGTGCCAGCAGCCCTCCGTGGGCGAGGGACACTGAAGCTTTCTTT	CASSPPWARDTEAFF
-	TRBD2	TRBV7-2	TRBJ2-2	TGTGCCAGCAGCCCGGGACTAGGAAACACCGGGGAGCTGTTTTTT	CASSPGLGNTGELFF
-	-	TRBV5-4	TRBJ2-3	TGTGCCAGCAGCCCTCTACCTCTGGGAGCGACCGGAAACACAGATACGCAGTATTTT	CASSPLPLGATGNTDTQYF
-	-	TRBV10-1	TRBJ2-1	TGCGCCAGCAGCCGAGCCGGGGGTTCCTACAATGAGCAGTTCTTC	CASSRAGGSYNEQFF
-	-	TRBV6-2/TRBV6-3	TRBJ2-3	TGTGCCAGCAGTTATCGCACCTCCTACACAGATACGCAGTATTTT	CASSYRTSYTDTQYF
-	TRBD2	TRBV20-1	TRBJ2-3	TGCAGTGCTAGTCTGATAGGGAGGGACACAGATACGCAGTATTTT	CSASLIGRDTDTQYF
-	TRBD1	TRBV6-2/TRBV6-3	TRBJ1-5	TGTGCCAGCAGTTACACGAGGGGGCCTCAGCCCCAGCATTTT	CASSYTRGPQPQHF
-	-	TRBV6-6	TRBJ1-1	TGTGCCAGCAATGGCGGGAGCACTGAAGCTTTCTTT	CASNGGSTEAFF
-	-	TRBV9	TRBJ1-5	TGTGCCAGCAGCGAAGGGACAACTAGCAATCAGCCCCAGCATTTT	CASSEGTTSNQPQHF
-	TRBD2	TRBV3-1/TRBV3-2	TRBJ2-7	TGTGCCAGCACCCTTGCCGGGACTAACTACGAGCAGTACTTC	CASTLAGTNYEQYF
-	-	TRBV30	TRBJ1-4	TGTGCCTGCCGACAACAAACAGGGACCAAACTGTTTTTT	CACRQQTGTKLFF
once	-	TRBV28	TRBJ2-3	TGTGCCAGCACCCAGCCGGGACTCACAGATACGCAGTATTTT	CASTQPGLTDTQYF
-	-	TRBV21-1	TRBJ2-7	TGTGCCAGCCGCCCGGGGACATTTTCCTACGAGCAGTACTTC	CASRPGTFSYEQYF
-	-	TRBV28	TRBJ2-1	TGTGCCAGCCGGGATGGGGAGAGGACGGCCCAGAGCTCCTACAATGAGCAGTTCTTC	CASRDGERTAQSSYNEQFF
-	TRBD1	TRBV5-1	TRBJ1-2	TGCGCCAGCAGCTTGGACGGACAGGTGTATGGCTACACCTTC	CASSLDGQVYGYTF
-	TRBD1	TRBV6-5	TRBJ1-1	TGTGCCGCGCGACAGGGGGTGGGCACTGAAGCTTTCTTT	CAARQGVGTEAFF
few	TRBD1	TRBV5-1	TRBJ1-3	TGCGCCAGCAGCTTAGGACAGGATGGAAACACCATATATTTT	CASSLGQDGNTIYF
-	-	TRBV11-3	TRBJ2-5	TGTGCCAGCAGCTTAGGGGCAGGGGCTACAGAGACCCAGTACTTC	CASSLGAGATETQYF
-	-	TRBV5-4	TRBJ2-2	TGTGCCAGCAGCTTACCCTCCGACGGGGGCACCGGGGAGCTGTTTTTT	CASSLPSDGGTGELFF
-	-	TRBV19	TRBJ1-4	TGTGCCAGTAGTATCCCTGAGGTTCCCGGAGAAAAACTGTTTTTT	CASSIPEVPGEKLFF
-	-	TRBV25-1	TRBJ2-7	TGTGCCAGCAGTGAGGCCAGGGAATACGAGCAGTACTTC	CASSEAREYEQYF
-	-	TRBV7-2	TRBJ2-1	TGTGCCAGCAGGTTAGAAGGGCTAGCCAGCTCCTACAATGAGCAGTTCTTC	CASRLEGLASSYNEQFF
-	TRBD1	TRBV18	TRBJ2-7	TGTGCCAGCTCACGGACAGGGGGCGCGCAGAGCTCCTACGAGCAGTACTTC	CASSRTGGAQSSYEQYF
-	-	TRBV7-2	TRBJ2-6	TGTGCCAGCAGCTTACAGGGTCCCGGGGCCAACGTCCTGACTTTC	CASSLQGPGANVLTF
-	-	TRBV28	TRBJ1-1	TGTGCCAGCAGTCCTTCATTATGGGGGGGCCGGAACACTGAAGCTTTCTTT	CASSPSLWGGRNTEAFF
few	-	TRBV18	TRBJ2-2	TGTGCCAGCTCACCACTGAGCTACACCGGGGAGCTGTTTTTT	CASSPLSYTGELFF
-	TRBD2	TRBV6-2/TRBV6-3	TRBJ2-3	TGTGCCAGCAGTTACGTTCCGCGGGGGGGCGGAGATACGCAGTATTTT	CASSYVPRGGGDTQYF
-	-	TRBV6-1	TRBJ1-4	TGTGCCAGCAGTGAGCAAGGGAGTGAAAAACTGTTTTTT	CASSEQGSEKLFF
-	-	TRBV7-8	TRBJ1-4	TGTGCCAGCAGCCCTTCACCCCGGTTATTTGGTGAAAAACTGTTTTTT	CASSPSPRLFGEKLFF
few	-	TRBV2	TRBJ1-5	TGTGCCAGCAGTGAAACCCAGTTAGGTGGAGGACAGCTAAATCAGCCCCAGCATTTT	CASSETQLGGGQLNQPQHF
once	TRBD2	TRBV18	TRBJ2-1	TGTGCCAGCTCACCGGGGGCTAGCGGGGGTACCCCCTCTTTCTTC	CASSPGASGGTPSFF
-	-	TRBV27	TRBJ2-7	TGTGCCAGCAGTTTATCAGGGTGGCCTGGGCGAGCGGTTTCCTCCTACGAGCAGTACTTC	CASSLSGWPGRAVSSYEQYF
-	TRBD2	TRBV19	TRBJ2-5	TGTGCCAGTAAAGTGACTAGCGCGCAAGAGACCCAGTACTTC	CASKVTSAQETQYF
-	-	TRBV9	TRBJ2-2	TGTGCCAGCAGCGTTCCGAGGGGGACCGGGGAGCTGTTTTTT	CASSVPRGTGELFF
-	TRBD1	TRBV5-1	TRBJ2-2	TGCGCCAGCAGCCCGGGACAGGTCAGAACCGGGGAGCTGTTTTTT	CASSPGQVRTGELFF
-	-	TRBV5-1	TRBJ2-3	TGCGCCAGCAGAGCGGGCACAGATACGCAGTATTTT	CASRAGTDTQYF
-	-	TRBV3-1/TRBV3-2	TRBJ1-6	TGTGCCAGCAGCCAAGCGGGGGGCGCGAATTCACCCCTCCACTTT	CASSQAGGANSPLHF
-	TRBD2	TRBV29-1	TRBJ2-2	TGCAGCGGGGGGACTAGCGGGAGTTTGGACACCGGGGAGCTGTTTTTT	CSGGTSGSLDTGELFF
-	-	TRBV21-1	TRBJ2-1	TGTGCCAGCAGCGGGGACTCGAAGCAGTTCTTC	CASSGDSKQFF
-	-	TRBV10-3	TRBJ2-4	TGTGCCATCAGTGAGTCGGGACAACGAAAAAACATTCAGTACTTC	CAISESGQRKNIQYF
-	TRBD1	TRBV6-2/TRBV6-3	TRBJ1-5	TGTGCCAGCAGTTTAACCGGGACAGGGGGCTGGCAGCCCCAGCATTTT	CASSLTGTGGWQPQHF
-	-	TRBV11-2	TRBJ2-2	TGTGCCAGCAGCTTAGCAGGGGACACCGGGGAGCTGTTTTTT	CASSLAGDTGELFF
-	-	TRBV7-3	TRBJ2-1	TGTGCCAGCAGCGTTCCCAACAATGAGCAGTTCTTC	CASSVPNNEQFF